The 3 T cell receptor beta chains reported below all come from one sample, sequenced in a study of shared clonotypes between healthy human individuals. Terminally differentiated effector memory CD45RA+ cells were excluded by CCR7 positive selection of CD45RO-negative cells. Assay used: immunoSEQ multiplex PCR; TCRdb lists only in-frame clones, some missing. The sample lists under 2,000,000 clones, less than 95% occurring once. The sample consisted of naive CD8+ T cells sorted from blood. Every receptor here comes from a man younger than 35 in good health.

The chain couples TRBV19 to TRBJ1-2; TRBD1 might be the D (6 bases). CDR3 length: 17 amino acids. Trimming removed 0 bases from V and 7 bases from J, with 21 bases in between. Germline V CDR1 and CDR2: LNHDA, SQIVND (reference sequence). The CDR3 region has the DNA TGTGCCAGTAGTATAGACGCCTCCGACAGGAATAGCGGTGGCTACACCTTC. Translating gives CASSIDASDRNSGGYTF.

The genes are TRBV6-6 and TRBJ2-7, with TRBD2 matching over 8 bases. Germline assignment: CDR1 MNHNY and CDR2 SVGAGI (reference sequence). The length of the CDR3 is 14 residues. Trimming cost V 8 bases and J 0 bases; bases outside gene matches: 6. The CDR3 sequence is CASGKRGTSYEQYF. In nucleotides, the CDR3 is TGTGCCAGCGGAAAGCGGGGGACCTCCTACGAGCAGTACTTC.

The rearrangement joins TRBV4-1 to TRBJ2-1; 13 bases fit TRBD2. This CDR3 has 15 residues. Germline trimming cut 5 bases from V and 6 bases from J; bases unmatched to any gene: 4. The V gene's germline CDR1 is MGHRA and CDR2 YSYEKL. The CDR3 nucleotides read TGCGCCAGCAGCTTACTAGCGGGGGGGCTCAATGAGCAGTTCTTC. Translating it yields CASSLLAGGLNEQFF.